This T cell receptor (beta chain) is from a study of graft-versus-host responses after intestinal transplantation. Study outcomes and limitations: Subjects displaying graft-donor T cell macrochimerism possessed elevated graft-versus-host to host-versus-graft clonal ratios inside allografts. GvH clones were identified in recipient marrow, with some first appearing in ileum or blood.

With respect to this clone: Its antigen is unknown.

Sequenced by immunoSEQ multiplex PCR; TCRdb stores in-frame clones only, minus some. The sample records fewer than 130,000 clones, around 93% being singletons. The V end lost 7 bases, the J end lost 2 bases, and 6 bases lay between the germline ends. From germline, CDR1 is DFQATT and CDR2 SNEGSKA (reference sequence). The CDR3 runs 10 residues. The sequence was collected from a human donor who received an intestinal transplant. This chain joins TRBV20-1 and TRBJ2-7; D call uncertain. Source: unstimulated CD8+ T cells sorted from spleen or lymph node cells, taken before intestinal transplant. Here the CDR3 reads CSGQPYEQYF. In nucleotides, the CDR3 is TGCAGTGGGCAGCCCTACGAGCAGTACTTC.